These T cell receptor beta chains were read from a single sample in a study of blood T cell repertoires in COVID-19. Produced via immunoSEQ multiplex PCR; TCRdb's table is partial and in-frame only. Of approximately 60,000 clones listed, approximately 79% are singletons. The sample taken for sequencing was peripheral blood. The receptor source for this set is a woman at least 80 years old with active or convalescent COVID-19. Both conserved end residues are part of each CDR3. The order of the fields is D gene, clone size, J gene, V gene, CDR3 DNA, CDR3 protein. A D gene is named only where the DNA matches it firmly. Size is omitted from some rows. Given values are once, few, many or a class for expanded clones.

d_call: TRBD1; clone_size: -; j_call: TRBJ1-6; v_call: TRBV14; cdr3_nt: TGTGCCAGCAGCCGACAGGGGTTTTCACCCCTCCACTTT; cdr3_aa: CASSRQGFSPLHF
d_call: -; clone_size: -; j_call: TRBJ2-3; v_call: TRBV15; cdr3_nt: TGTGCCACCAGCAGAGATCGGACCGGAGGGGATACGCAGTATTTT; cdr3_aa: CATSRDRTGGDTQYF
d_call: -; clone_size: -; j_call: TRBJ1-6; v_call: TRBV5-8; cdr3_nt: TGTGCCAGCCCGACCCTAGCTAGTCGTAATTCACCCCTCCACTTT; cdr3_aa: CASPTLASRNSPLHF
d_call: -; clone_size: -; j_call: TRBJ1-3; v_call: TRBV9; cdr3_nt: TGTGCCAGCACCCCCCCCGCTGGAAACACCATATATTTT; cdr3_aa: CASTPPAGNTIYF
d_call: -; clone_size: few; j_call: TRBJ1-2; v_call: TRBV14; cdr3_nt: TGTGCCAGCAGCCAAGATCTTGACACCGGCTATGGCTACACCTTC; cdr3_aa: CASSQDLDTGYGYTF
d_call: TRBD1; clone_size: -; j_call: TRBJ2-3; v_call: TRBV7-3; cdr3_nt: TGTGCCAGCAGCTTAAGACAGGGGGTTACAGATACGCAGTATTTT; cdr3_aa: CASSLRQGVTDTQYF
d_call: -; clone_size: -; j_call: TRBJ1-4; v_call: TRBV27; cdr3_nt: TGTGCCAGCAGTGTCACTGACAGAACTAATGAAAAACTGTTTTTT; cdr3_aa: CASSVTDRTNEKLFF
d_call: -; clone_size: -; j_call: TRBJ2-3; v_call: TRBV5-6; cdr3_nt: TGTGCCAGCAGCGGCGGTATGCGACCAGATACGCAGTATTTT; cdr3_aa: CASSGGMRPDTQYF
d_call: -; clone_size: -; j_call: TRBJ1-1; v_call: TRBV5-6; cdr3_nt: TGTGCCAGCAGCCGGACATGGGGCAGTTTGAACACTGAAGCTTTCTTT; cdr3_aa: CASSRTWGSLNTEAFF
d_call: TRBD2; clone_size: -; j_call: TRBJ2-1; v_call: TRBV5-4; cdr3_nt: TGTGCCAGCAACGCGGGGGGGGTTCTTGAGCAGTTCTTC; cdr3_aa: CASNAGGVLEQFF
d_call: TRBD2; clone_size: -; j_call: TRBJ2-1; v_call: TRBV18; cdr3_nt: TGTGCCAGCTCCCCTAATCTAGCGGGGGGATCCTACAATGAGCAGTTCTTC; cdr3_aa: CASSPNLAGGSYNEQFF
d_call: TRBD2; clone_size: -; j_call: TRBJ2-1; v_call: TRBV7-9; cdr3_nt: TGTGCCAGCAGCCCCGGGATGGGGGGGTTCTACAATGAGCAGTTCTTC; cdr3_aa: CASSPGMGGFYNEQFF
d_call: TRBD1; clone_size: few; j_call: TRBJ2-7; v_call: TRBV6-6; cdr3_nt: TGTGCCAGCGGGACAGGGGATTACGAGCAGTACTTC; cdr3_aa: CASGTGDYEQYF
d_call: TRBD1; clone_size: -; j_call: TRBJ1-3; v_call: TRBV18; cdr3_nt: TGTGCCAGCTCACCAATCGACAGGGGAACTACTATCGACCGGAACACCATATATTTT; cdr3_aa: CASSPIDRGTTIDRNTIYF
d_call: TRBD1; clone_size: -; j_call: TRBJ2-5; v_call: TRBV6-5; cdr3_nt: TGTGCCAGCAGACTTGGGACAGTCCAAGAGACCCAGTACTTC; cdr3_aa: CASRLGTVQETQYF
d_call: -; clone_size: -; j_call: TRBJ2-7; v_call: TRBV6-2/TRBV6-3; cdr3_nt: TGTGCCAGCAGTTACAGTGGAGAACCCTACGAGCAGTACTTC; cdr3_aa: CASSYSGEPYEQYF
d_call: TRBD1; clone_size: -; j_call: TRBJ1-3; v_call: TRBV19; cdr3_nt: TGTGCCAGTAGTATGACAGGGGCTGGAAACACCATATATTTT; cdr3_aa: CASSMTGAGNTIYF
d_call: -; clone_size: -; j_call: TRBJ1-3; v_call: TRBV10-2; cdr3_nt: TGCGCCAGCAGTGACCTTAGGACAACTGGAAACACCATATATTTT; cdr3_aa: CASSDLRTTGNTIYF
d_call: TRBD2; clone_size: -; j_call: TRBJ2-5; v_call: TRBV11-3; cdr3_nt: TGTGCCAGCAGCTCCGGGACTAGCGGGGGGGCGGTGGGAGAGACCCAGTACTTC; cdr3_aa: CASSSGTSGGAVGETQYF
d_call: TRBD1; clone_size: -; j_call: TRBJ2-1; v_call: TRBV5-1; cdr3_nt: TGCGCCAGCAGCTCTGGACAGGGCCCCTACAATGAGCAGTTCTTC; cdr3_aa: CASSSGQGPYNEQFF
d_call: TRBD1; clone_size: -; j_call: TRBJ1-1; v_call: TRBV3-1/TRBV3-2; cdr3_nt: TGTGCCAGCAGCCAAGATTTTGTGAGGGGACAGGTGGGCAGGAACACTGAAGCTTTCTTT; cdr3_aa: CASSQDFVRGQVGRNTEAFF
d_call: TRBD1; clone_size: few; j_call: TRBJ1-1; v_call: TRBV5-4; cdr3_nt: TGTGCCAGCAGCCGGGACAGGGGATGGGACACTGAAGCTTTCTTT; cdr3_aa: CASSRDRGWDTEAFF
d_call: TRBD2; clone_size: -; j_call: TRBJ2-1; v_call: TRBV5-1; cdr3_nt: TGCGCCAGCAGGACTAGCGGGACTCACAATGAGCAGTTCTTC; cdr3_aa: CASRTSGTHNEQFF
d_call: TRBD1; clone_size: -; j_call: TRBJ1-1; v_call: TRBV18; cdr3_nt: TGTGCCAGCTCACCGAGGACAGGGGGAAACACTGAAGCTTTCTTT; cdr3_aa: CASSPRTGGNTEAFF
d_call: TRBD1; clone_size: -; j_call: TRBJ1-1; v_call: TRBV9; cdr3_nt: TGTGCCAGCAGCGCCCAGGACAGGGGGGACACTGAAGCTTTCTTT; cdr3_aa: CASSAQDRGDTEAFF